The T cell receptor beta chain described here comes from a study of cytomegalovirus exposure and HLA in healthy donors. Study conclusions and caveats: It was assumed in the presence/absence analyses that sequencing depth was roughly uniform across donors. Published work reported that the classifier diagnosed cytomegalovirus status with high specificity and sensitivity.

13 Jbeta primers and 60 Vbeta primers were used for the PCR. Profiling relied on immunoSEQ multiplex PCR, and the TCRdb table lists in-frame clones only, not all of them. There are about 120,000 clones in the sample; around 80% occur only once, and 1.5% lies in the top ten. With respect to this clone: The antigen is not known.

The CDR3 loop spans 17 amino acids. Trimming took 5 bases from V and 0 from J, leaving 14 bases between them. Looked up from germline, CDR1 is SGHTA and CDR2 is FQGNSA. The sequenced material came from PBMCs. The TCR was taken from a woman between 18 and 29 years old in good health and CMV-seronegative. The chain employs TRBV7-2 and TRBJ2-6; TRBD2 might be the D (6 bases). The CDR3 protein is CASSVSGPHSGANVLTF. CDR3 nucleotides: TGTGCCAGCAGCGTTAGCGGCCCCCACTCTGGGGCCAACGTCCTGACTTTC.